The sequence of this TCR beta chain was determined in a study of T cell repertoires in cytomegalovirus infection. For the study at large: In public TCR beta signatures, there were indications of both CMV infection and matching HLA type.

The count of this clonotype is one. Its antigen remains unidentified. TCRdb re-called the reads with MiXCR, one entry per CDR3 protein. The table lists 150,000 to 200,000 distinct CDR3 sequences, over 13% of them singletons, with over 25% in the top ten. Whole-study findings and limits: Predominance within the ex vivo response was attributable to HLA-C-restricted CMV-specific TCR beta clonotypes.

The CDR3 has 17 residues. Trimming took 5 bases from V and 7 from J; bases not matched to a gene: 16. The TCR comes from a human donor in good health (CMV status not recorded). Some clones in this sample may be carry-over from other donors' samples. The chain carries TRBV12-3 or TRBV12-4 and TRBJ2-1; 8 nucleotides match TRBD1. Sample: PBMCs. The CDR3 nucleotides are TGTGCCAGCAGTCCTCAATCAAGGACAGGGAAAGGTAATGAGCAGTTCTTC. Translated, it gives CASSPQSRTGKGNEQFF.